This TCR beta chain was sequenced during a study of PD-1 blockade in classical Hodgkin lymphoma. With 6 bases clipped from V and 7 bases from J, the junction kept 12 bases outside the gene matches. The CDR3 has 17 amino acids. CDR1 is SGHTA, CDR2 FQGNSA, per germline. Following autologous stem cell transplantation, relapse occurred in every patient, and exposure to brentuximab vedotin varied. Sequencing used immunoSEQ multiplex PCR; TCRdb keeps in-frame clones, though not all of them. This sample has 40,000 to 50,000 clones, with around 78% found just once. The sample in question was peripheral blood mononuclear cells (PBMCs), obtained at baseline. The chain couples TRBV7-2 to TRBJ2-2, with 12 positions matching TRBD1. This TCR came from a human donor with classical Hodgkin lymphoma. This chain's CDR3 is CASSSLPGQGAIGELFF. The CDR3 nucleotides read TGTGCCAGCAGTTCCCTCCCGGGACAGGGGGCAATCGGGGAGCTGTTTTTT.